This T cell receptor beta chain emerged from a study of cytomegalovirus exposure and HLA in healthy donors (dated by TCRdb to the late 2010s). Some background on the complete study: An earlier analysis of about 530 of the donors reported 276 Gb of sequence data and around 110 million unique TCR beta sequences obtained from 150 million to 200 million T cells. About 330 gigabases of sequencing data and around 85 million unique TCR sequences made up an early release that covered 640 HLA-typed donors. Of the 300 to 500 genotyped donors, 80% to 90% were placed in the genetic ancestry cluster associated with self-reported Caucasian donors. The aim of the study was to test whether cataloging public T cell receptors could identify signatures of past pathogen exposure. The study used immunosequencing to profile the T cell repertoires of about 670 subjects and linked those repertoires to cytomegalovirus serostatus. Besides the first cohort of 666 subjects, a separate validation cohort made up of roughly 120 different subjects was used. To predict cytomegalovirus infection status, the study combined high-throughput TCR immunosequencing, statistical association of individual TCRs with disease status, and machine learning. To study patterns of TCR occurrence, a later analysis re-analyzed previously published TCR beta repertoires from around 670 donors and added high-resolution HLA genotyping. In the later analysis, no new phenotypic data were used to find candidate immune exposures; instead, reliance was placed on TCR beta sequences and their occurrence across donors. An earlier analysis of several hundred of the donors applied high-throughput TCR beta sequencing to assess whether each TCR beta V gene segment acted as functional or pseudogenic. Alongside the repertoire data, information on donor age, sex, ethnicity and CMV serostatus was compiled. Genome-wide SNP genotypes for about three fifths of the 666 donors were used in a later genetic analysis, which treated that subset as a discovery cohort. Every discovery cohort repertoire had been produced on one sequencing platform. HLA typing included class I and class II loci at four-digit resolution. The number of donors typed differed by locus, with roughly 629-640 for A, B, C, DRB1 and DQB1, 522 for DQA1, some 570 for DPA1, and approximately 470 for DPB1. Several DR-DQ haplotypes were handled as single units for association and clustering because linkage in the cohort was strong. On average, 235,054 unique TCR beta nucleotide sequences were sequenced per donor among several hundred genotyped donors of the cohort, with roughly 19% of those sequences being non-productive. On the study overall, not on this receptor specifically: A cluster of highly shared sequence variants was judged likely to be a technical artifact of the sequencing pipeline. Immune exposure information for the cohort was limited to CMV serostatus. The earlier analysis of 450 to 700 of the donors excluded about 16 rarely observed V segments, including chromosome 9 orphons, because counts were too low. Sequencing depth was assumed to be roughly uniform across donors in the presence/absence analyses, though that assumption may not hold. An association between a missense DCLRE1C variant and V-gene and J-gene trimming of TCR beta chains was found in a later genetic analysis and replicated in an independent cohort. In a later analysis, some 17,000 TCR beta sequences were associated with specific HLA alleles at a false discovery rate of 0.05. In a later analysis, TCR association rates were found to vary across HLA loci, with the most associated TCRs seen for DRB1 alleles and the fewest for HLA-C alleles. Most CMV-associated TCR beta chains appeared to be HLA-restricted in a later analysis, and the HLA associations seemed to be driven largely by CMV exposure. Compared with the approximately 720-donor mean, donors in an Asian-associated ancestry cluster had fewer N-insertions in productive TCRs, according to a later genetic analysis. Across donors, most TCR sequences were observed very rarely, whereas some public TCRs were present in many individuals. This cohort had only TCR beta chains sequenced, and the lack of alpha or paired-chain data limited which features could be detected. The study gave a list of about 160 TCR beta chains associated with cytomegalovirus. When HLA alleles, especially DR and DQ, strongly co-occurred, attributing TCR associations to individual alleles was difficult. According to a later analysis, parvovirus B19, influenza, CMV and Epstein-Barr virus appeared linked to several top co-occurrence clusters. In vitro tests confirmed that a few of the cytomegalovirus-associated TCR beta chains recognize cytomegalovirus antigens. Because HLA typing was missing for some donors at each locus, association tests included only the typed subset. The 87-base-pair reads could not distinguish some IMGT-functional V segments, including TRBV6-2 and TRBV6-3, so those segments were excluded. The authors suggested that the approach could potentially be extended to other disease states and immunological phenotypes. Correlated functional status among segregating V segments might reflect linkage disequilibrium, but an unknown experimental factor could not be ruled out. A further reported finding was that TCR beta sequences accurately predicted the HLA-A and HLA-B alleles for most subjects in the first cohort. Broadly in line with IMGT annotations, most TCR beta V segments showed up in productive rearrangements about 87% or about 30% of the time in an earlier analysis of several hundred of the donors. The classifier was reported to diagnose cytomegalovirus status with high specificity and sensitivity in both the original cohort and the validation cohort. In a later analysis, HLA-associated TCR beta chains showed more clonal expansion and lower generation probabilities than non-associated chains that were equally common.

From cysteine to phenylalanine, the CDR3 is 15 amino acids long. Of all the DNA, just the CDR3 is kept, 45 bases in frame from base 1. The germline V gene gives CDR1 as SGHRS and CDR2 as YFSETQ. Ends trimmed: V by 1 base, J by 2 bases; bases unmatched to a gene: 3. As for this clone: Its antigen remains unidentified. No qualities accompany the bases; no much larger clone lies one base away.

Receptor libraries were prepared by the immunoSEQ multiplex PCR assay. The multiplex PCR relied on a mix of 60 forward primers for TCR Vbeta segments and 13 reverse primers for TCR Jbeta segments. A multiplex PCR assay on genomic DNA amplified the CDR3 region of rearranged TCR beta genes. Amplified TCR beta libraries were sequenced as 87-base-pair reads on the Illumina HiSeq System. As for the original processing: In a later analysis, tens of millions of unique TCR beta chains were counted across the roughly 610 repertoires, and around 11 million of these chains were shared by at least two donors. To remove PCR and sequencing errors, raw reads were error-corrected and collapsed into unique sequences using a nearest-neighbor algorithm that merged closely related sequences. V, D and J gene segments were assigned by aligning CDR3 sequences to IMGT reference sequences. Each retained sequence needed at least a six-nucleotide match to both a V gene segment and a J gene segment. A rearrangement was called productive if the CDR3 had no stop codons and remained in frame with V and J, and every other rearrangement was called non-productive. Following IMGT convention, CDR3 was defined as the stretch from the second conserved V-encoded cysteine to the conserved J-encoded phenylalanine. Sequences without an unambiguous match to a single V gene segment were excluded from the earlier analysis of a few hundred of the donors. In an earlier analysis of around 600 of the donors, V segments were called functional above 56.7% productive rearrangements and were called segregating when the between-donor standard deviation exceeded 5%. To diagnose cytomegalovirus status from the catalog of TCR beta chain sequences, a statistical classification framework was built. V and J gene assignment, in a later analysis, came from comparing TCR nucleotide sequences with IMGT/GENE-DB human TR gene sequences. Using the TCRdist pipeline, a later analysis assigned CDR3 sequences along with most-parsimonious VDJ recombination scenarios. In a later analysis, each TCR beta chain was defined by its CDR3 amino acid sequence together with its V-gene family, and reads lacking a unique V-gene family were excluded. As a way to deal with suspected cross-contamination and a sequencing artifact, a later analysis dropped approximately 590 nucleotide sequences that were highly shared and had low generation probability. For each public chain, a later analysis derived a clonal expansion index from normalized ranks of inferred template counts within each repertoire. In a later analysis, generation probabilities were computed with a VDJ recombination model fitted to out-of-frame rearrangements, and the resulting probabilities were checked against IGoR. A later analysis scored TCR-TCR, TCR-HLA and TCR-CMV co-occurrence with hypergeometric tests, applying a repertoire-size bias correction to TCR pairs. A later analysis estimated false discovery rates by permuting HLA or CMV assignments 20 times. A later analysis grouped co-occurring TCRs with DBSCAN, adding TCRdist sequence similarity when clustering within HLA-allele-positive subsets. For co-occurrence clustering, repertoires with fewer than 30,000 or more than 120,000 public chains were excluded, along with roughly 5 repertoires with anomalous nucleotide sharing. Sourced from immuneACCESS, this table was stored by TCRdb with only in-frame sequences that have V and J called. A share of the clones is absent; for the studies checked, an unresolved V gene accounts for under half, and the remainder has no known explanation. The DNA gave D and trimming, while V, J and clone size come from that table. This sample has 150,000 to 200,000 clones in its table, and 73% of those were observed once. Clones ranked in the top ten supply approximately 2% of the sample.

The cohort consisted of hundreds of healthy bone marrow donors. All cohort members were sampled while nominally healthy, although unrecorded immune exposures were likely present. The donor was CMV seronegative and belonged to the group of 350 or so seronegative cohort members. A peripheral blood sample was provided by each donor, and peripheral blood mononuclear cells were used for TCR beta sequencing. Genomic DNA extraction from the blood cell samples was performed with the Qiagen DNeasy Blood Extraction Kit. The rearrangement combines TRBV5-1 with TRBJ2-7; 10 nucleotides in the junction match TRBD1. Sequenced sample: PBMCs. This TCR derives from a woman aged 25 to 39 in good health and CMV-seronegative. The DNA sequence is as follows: TGCGCCAGCAGCTTGCAGGGACAGGGGACCTACGAGCAGTACTTC. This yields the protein CASSLQGQGTYEQYF. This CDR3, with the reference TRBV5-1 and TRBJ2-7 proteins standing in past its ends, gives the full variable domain KAGVTQTPRYLIKTRGQQVTLSCSPISGHRSVSWYQQTPGQGLQFLFEYFSETQRNKGNFPGRFSGRQFSNSRSEMNVSTLELGDSALYLCASSLQGQGTYEQYFGPGTRLTVT.